The 2 T cell receptor beta chains listed next were all sequenced from one sample in a study of OX40 agonist ivuxolimab in advanced cancers. Assay used: immunoSEQ multiplex PCR; TCRdb lists only in-frame clones, some missing. The sample records roughly 41,000 clones, almost 80% being singletons. The sample was CD4+ or CD8+ T cells sorted from blood, taken in a trial of the OX40 agonist ivuxolimab. The origin of the receptors is an adult with an advanced solid tumor such as melanoma, head and neck, liver or kidney cancer.

The gene calls are TRBV5-4 and TRBJ2-1, with 11 bases aligning to TRBD2. This CDR3 is built from 16 residues. Germline CDR1 SGHNT, CDR2 YYREEE (reference sequence). With V trimmed by 4 bases and J by 6 bases, 9 bases remained unmatched. The CDR3 loop is CASSESLAGGVNEQFF. The CDR3 DNA sequence: TGTGCCAGCAGCGAGAGCCTAGCGGGAGGAGTCAATGAGCAGTTCTTC.

This sequence joins TRBV5-6 and TRBJ2-7; 10 bases line up with TRBD2. CDR1 SGHDT and CDR2 YYEEEE come from the germline V gene. This CDR3 contains 16 residues. V shed 4 bases and J 1 base; nucleotides not matched to a gene: 8. CDR3 sequence: CASSGLLAGVSYEQYF. The CDR3 coding sequence is TGTGCCAGCAGCGGACTCCTAGCGGGGGTTTCCTACGAGCAGTACTTC.